A selection of T cell receptor beta chains follows, all from one sample in a study of blood T cell repertoires in COVID-19. The repertoire was sequenced with immunoSEQ multiplex PCR; TCRdb's copy has only in-frame clones and lacks some. The data contain some 110,000 clones, around nine tenths of them singletons. The material sequenced was peripheral blood. The receptors shown here come from a man aged 35 to 55 with acute or convalescent COVID-19. Each CDR3 is given with its conserved first and last residue. The D gene is left open where the match is weak. Size is stated for part of the rows, as once, few or many counts, or as a class when the clone is expanded.

V gene: TRBV7-2
J gene: TRBJ1-2
clone size: .
D gene: TRBD1
CDR3 protein: CASSLATGYGYTF
CDR3 DNA: TGTGCCAGCAGCTTAGCGACAGGGTATGGCTACACCTTC

V gene: TRBV9
J gene: TRBJ1-2
clone size: .
D gene: .
CDR3 protein: CASNRRGARYGYTF
CDR3 DNA: TGTGCCAGCAACCGGCGGGGGGCGCGGTATGGCTACACCTTC

V gene: TRBV27
J gene: TRBJ2-5
clone size: .
D gene: TRBD1
CDR3 protein: CASSPPGTGRGQETQYF
CDR3 DNA: TGTGCCAGCAGTCCACCGGGGACAGGGAGGGGTCAAGAGACCCAGTACTTC

V gene: TRBV30
J gene: TRBJ1-1
clone size: few
D gene: .
CDR3 protein: CAWSVRGVNTEAFF
CDR3 DNA: TGTGCCTGGAGTGTAAGGGGTGTGAACACTGAAGCTTTCTTT

V gene: TRBV12-3/TRBV12-4
J gene: TRBJ1-1
clone size: .
D gene: .
CDR3 protein: CASRPVAGTEAFF
CDR3 DNA: TGTGCCAGCAGGCCGGTAGCCGGCACTGAAGCTTTCTTT

V gene: TRBV19
J gene: TRBJ2-3
clone size: .
D gene: TRBD2
CDR3 protein: CASSASLAGSHSTDTQYF
CDR3 DNA: TGTGCCAGTAGTGCCTCACTAGCGGGATCACATAGCACAGATACGCAGTATTTT

V gene: TRBV5-1
J gene: TRBJ2-1
clone size: .
D gene: TRBD1
CDR3 protein: CASSLGGQGAWYNEQFF
CDR3 DNA: TGCGCCAGCAGCTTGGGTGGACAGGGGGCATGGTACAATGAGCAGTTCTTC

V gene: TRBV29-1
J gene: TRBJ2-3
clone size: once
D gene: .
CDR3 protein: CSVETPPGTDTQYF
CDR3 DNA: TGCAGCGTTGAAACTCCTCCTGGCACAGATACGCAGTATTTT

V gene: TRBV7-9
J gene: TRBJ2-2
clone size: .
D gene: TRBD1
CDR3 protein: CASSLLWTGNTGELFF
CDR3 DNA: TGTGCCAGCAGCTTATTGTGGACAGGGAACACCGGGGAGCTGTTTTTT

V gene: TRBV18
J gene: TRBJ1-1
clone size: .
D gene: TRBD1
CDR3 protein: CASSIGQGRSEAFF
CDR3 DNA: TGTGCCAGCTCAATCGGACAGGGGAGGTCTGAAGCTTTCTTT

V gene: TRBV19
J gene: TRBJ2-7
clone size: once
D gene: .
CDR3 protein: CASSIREGRYEQYF
CDR3 DNA: TGTGCCAGTAGTATTCGAGAGGGTCGCTACGAGCAGTACTTC

V gene: TRBV30
J gene: TRBJ2-3
clone size: .
D gene: TRBD2
CDR3 protein: CAGAGLAGASSTDTQYF
CDR3 DNA: TGTGCCGGGGCGGGACTAGCGGGGGCCTCTAGCACAGATACGCAGTATTTT

V gene: TRBV3-1/TRBV3-2
J gene: TRBJ2-3
clone size: .
D gene: TRBD2
CDR3 protein: CASSQQLAGPSTDTQYF
CDR3 DNA: TGTGCCAGCAGCCAGCAACTAGCGGGGCCTAGCACAGATACGCAGTATTTT

V gene: TRBV3-1/TRBV3-2
J gene: TRBJ1-1
clone size: .
D gene: TRBD1
CDR3 protein: CASSNRDSKAFF
CDR3 DNA: TGTGCCAGCAGCAACCGGGACAGTAAAGCTTTCTTT

V gene: TRBV4-1
J gene: TRBJ1-1
clone size: .
D gene: TRBD1
CDR3 protein: CASSLSSPGGMNTEAFF
CDR3 DNA: TGCGCCAGCAGCCTTTCTTCCCCAGGGGGAATGAACACTGAAGCTTTCTTT

V gene: TRBV30
J gene: TRBJ2-7
clone size: .
D gene: .
CDR3 protein: CAWTNGQSEQYF
CDR3 DNA: TGTGCCTGGACTAATGGACAGAGCGAGCAGTACTTC

V gene: TRBV4-3
J gene: TRBJ2-1
clone size: .
D gene: .
CDR3 protein: CASSQGEGHRTGNGNEQFF
CDR3 DNA: TGCGCCAGCAGCCAAGGGGAGGGGCACCGGACAGGGAATGGCAATGAGCAGTTCTTC

V gene: TRBV6-5
J gene: TRBJ1-5
clone size: .
D gene: .
CDR3 protein: CASRAGTRNQPQHF
CDR3 DNA: TGTGCCAGCAGAGCCGGGACACGCAATCAGCCCCAGCATTTT

V gene: TRBV7-9
J gene: TRBJ1-1
clone size: .
D gene: TRBD1
CDR3 protein: CASSFWTGEGEAFF
CDR3 DNA: TGTGCCAGCAGCTTCTGGACAGGGGAAGGTGAAGCTTTCTTT

V gene: TRBV6-2/TRBV6-3
J gene: TRBJ2-1
clone size: .
D gene: .
CDR3 protein: CASSTDSNEQFF
CDR3 DNA: TGTGCCAGCAGTACGGACAGCAATGAGCAGTTCTTC

V gene: TRBV30
J gene: TRBJ1-4
clone size: .
D gene: TRBD1
CDR3 protein: CAWRGKGDSNEKLFF
CDR3 DNA: TGTGCCTGGAGAGGGAAAGGGGACAGTAATGAAAAACTGTTTTTT

V gene: TRBV7-9
J gene: TRBJ2-2
clone size: .
D gene: .
CDR3 protein: CAREVTGELFF
CDR3 DNA: TGTGCCAGGGAGGTCACCGGGGAGCTGTTTTTT

V gene: TRBV18
J gene: TRBJ1-2
clone size: .
D gene: .
CDR3 protein: CASSKSYGYTF
CDR3 DNA: TGTGCCAGCTCTAAGAGCTATGGCTACACCTTC

V gene: TRBV5-1
J gene: TRBJ2-1
clone size: .
D gene: TRBD2
CDR3 protein: CASSQLADSYNEQFF
CDR3 DNA: TGCGCCAGCAGCCAGCTAGCGGACTCCTACAATGAGCAGTTCTTC

V gene: TRBV7-9
J gene: TRBJ1-1
clone size: .
D gene: .
CDR3 protein: CATNGGTEAFF
CDR3 DNA: TGTGCCACTAACGGGGGCACTGAAGCTTTCTTT

V gene: TRBV30
J gene: TRBJ1-6
clone size: .
D gene: .
CDR3 protein: CAWSVMRGSSYNSPLHF
CDR3 DNA: TGTGCCTGGAGTGTAATGCGGGGGAGCTCCTATAATTCACCCCTCCACTTT

V gene: TRBV30
J gene: TRBJ1-3
clone size: .
D gene: .
CDR3 protein: CAWSPSAGWNTIYF
CDR3 DNA: TGTGCCTGGAGTCCGTCAGCGGGATGGAACACCATATATTTT

V gene: TRBV5-3
J gene: TRBJ1-1
clone size: .
D gene: .
CDR3 protein: CARSLARGAWNTEAFF
CDR3 DNA: TGTGCCAGAAGCTTGGCCAGGGGCGCATGGAACACTGAAGCTTTCTTT

V gene: TRBV20-1
J gene: TRBJ1-3
clone size: once
D gene: .
CDR3 protein: CSASGRGADTIYF
CDR3 DNA: TGCAGTGCTAGTGGGCGGGGTGCGGACACCATATATTTT

V gene: TRBV29-1
J gene: TRBJ2-1
clone size: once
D gene: .
CDR3 protein: CSVGTFRAGDNEQFF
CDR3 DNA: TGCAGCGTTGGAACCTTCCGCGCAGGCGACAATGAGCAGTTCTTC

V gene: TRBV19
J gene: TRBJ2-6
clone size: few
D gene: TRBD1
CDR3 protein: CATTDRVMGSGANVLTF
CDR3 DNA: TGTGCCACCACGGACAGGGTCATGGGCTCTGGGGCCAACGTCCTGACTTTC

V gene: TRBV27
J gene: TRBJ1-3
clone size: .
D gene: TRBD1
CDR3 protein: CASKTGDSGNTIYF
CDR3 DNA: TGTGCCAGCAAAACAGGGGACTCTGGAAACACCATATATTTT

V gene: TRBV30
J gene: TRBJ1-2
clone size: .
D gene: TRBD1
CDR3 protein: CAYIKTTGVVTF
CDR3 DNA: TGTGCCTACATAAAAACGACAGGGGTCGTAACCTTC

V gene: TRBV4-2
J gene: TRBJ2-1
clone size: .
D gene: .
CDR3 protein: CASSQGSSLSPRGEQFF
CDR3 DNA: TGTGCCAGCAGCCAAGGATCTTCGCTCTCGCCAAGGGGTGAGCAGTTCTTC

V gene: TRBV3-1/TRBV3-2
J gene: TRBJ1-1
clone size: .
D gene: TRBD1
CDR3 protein: CASSQESGTGADTEAFF
CDR3 DNA: TGTGCCAGCAGCCAAGAGTCCGGGACAGGGGCCGACACTGAAGCTTTCTTT

V gene: TRBV5-6
J gene: TRBJ1-1
clone size: .
D gene: TRBD1
CDR3 protein: CASSLATGGYTEAFF
CDR3 DNA: TGTGCCAGCAGCCTTGCTACAGGGGGGTACACTGAAGCTTTCTTT

V gene: TRBV11-2
J gene: TRBJ2-1
clone size: .
D gene: .
CDR3 protein: CASSPRTNSYNEQFF
CDR3 DNA: TGTGCCAGCAGCCCTAGGACTAACTCCTACAATGAGCAGTTCTTC

V gene: TRBV9
J gene: TRBJ2-1
clone size: .
D gene: TRBD1
CDR3 protein: CASSGDRGNEQFF
CDR3 DNA: TGTGCCAGCAGCGGGGACAGGGGCAATGAGCAGTTCTTC

V gene: TRBV7-7
J gene: TRBJ1-2
clone size: .
D gene: .
CDR3 protein: CASSLGEGSGGYTF
CDR3 DNA: TGTGCTAGCAGCTTAGGGGAGGGTTCGGGTGGCTACACCTTC

V gene: TRBV19
J gene: TRBJ2-1
clone size: .
D gene: TRBD2
CDR3 protein: CASRAIVAGVVNEQFF
CDR3 DNA: TGTGCCAGTAGGGCCATCGTGGCGGGAGTTGTGAATGAGCAGTTCTTC

V gene: TRBV24-1
J gene: TRBJ2-7
clone size: .
D gene: TRBD2
CDR3 protein: CATSDLRRSGRFHEQYF
CDR3 DNA: TGTGCCACCAGTGATTTGAGGCGGAGCGGGAGGTTCCACGAGCAGTACTTC

V gene: TRBV7-8
J gene: TRBJ2-7
clone size: once
D gene: TRBD1
CDR3 protein: CASSRDRGAYEQYF
CDR3 DNA: TGTGCCAGCAGCCGGGACAGGGGGGCCTACGAGCAGTACTTC

V gene: TRBV7-8
J gene: TRBJ1-1
clone size: .
D gene: .
CDR3 protein: CASSLKEGATEAFF
CDR3 DNA: TGTGCCAGCAGCTTAAAAGAGGGCGCAACCGAAGCTTTCTTT

V gene: TRBV11-2
J gene: TRBJ1-3
clone size: .
D gene: .
CDR3 protein: CASSVSGSGNTIYF
CDR3 DNA: TGTGCCAGCAGCGTTTCGGGCTCTGGAAACACCATATATTTT